This T cell receptor (beta chain) originates from a study of T-cell memory formation after mild COVID-19. The study's findings and limits: The pre-infection memory compartment contained some responding clones, suggesting cross-reactive memory joined. Contracting CD4+ clones sat mainly in CM and EM; CD8+ in EMRA. CD4/CD8 balance characterized clones contracting day 15 to 85, and CD4+ skew characterized later expanders.

Note on this clonotype: The target antigen is unknown.

The authors produced TCR alpha and TCR beta cDNA libraries with sample barcodes and UMIs by 5'RACE using constant-segment primers. TCRdb re-analysed the 5' RACE reads in MiXCR, keeping a single row per CDR3 protein. The sample yields under 550,000 distinct CDR3 sequences, roughly 18% seen once. The CDR3 consists of 12 residues. V lost 8 bases and J lost 0, with 7 bases in between. Germline V CDR1 and CDR2: MDHEN, SYDVKM. The J gene is TRBJ2-5, the V gene TRBV28; possible D gene TRBD2, 5 bases. The clonotype comes from a man aged 18 to 35 who had mild COVID-19 (a few samples of this study predate the infection). Cell type and time point are not known. The sample consisted of PBMCs or a T cell subset sorted from them (not recorded which). This chain's CDR3 is CASVGDQETQYF. In DNA, the CDR3 is TGTGCCAGCGTCGGGGACCAAGAGACCCAGTACTTC. Supplemented by reference TRBV28 and TRBJ2-5, the full variable domain reads DVKVTQSSRYLVKRTGEKVFLECVQDMDHENMFWYRQDPGLGLRLIYFSYDVKMKEKGDIPEGYSVSREKKERFSLILESASTNQTSMYLCASVGDQETQYFGPGTRLLVL.